This T cell receptor beta chain was recovered during a study of blood T cell repertoires in COVID-19. Study-wide context: Sites in the United States, Italy and Spain provided acute and convalescent COVID-19 samples. Sample material is recorded as cDNA or gDNA derived from T cells, B-cell-depleted T cells, or PBMCs.

The CDR3 runs to 14 residues. J was trimmed by 4 bases and V by 3 bases; bases with no gene match: 4. Germline V CDR1 and CDR2: SGHRS, YFSETQ. Per the authors' pipeline: Amplification of reference gene primers provided the estimated nucleated cell counts. Profiled with immunoSEQ multiplex PCR; TCRdb holds only in-frame clones, not every one. Clone size and the V and J calls come from that table; the DNA yielded D and trimming. This table holds around 120,000 clones, around 76% found once. Material: peripheral blood. The chain couples TRBV5-1 to TRBJ1-2, with 9 bases lining up with TRBD1. This clonotype was sampled from a man aged 65-85 years with acute or convalescent COVID-19. CDR3 DNA: TGCGCCAGCAGCTCAGGACAGGGGACCTATGGCTACACCTTC. Protein sequence: CASSSGQGTYGYTF.